The 22 T cell receptor beta chains presented below share a single source sample, sequenced in a study of blood T cell repertoires in COVID-19. Here immunoSEQ multiplex PCR was the method, and the copy in TCRdb shows in-frame clones only, minus some. The table includes roughly 69,000 clones, over 75% detected once. Material for sequencing was peripheral blood. Source of these receptors: a human donor in a cohort sampled during active COVID-19.

The chain recombines TRBV11-2 with TRBJ2-2, with D hard to call. CDR1 is SGHAT, CDR2 FQNNGV, per germline. The CDR3 is 15 residues long. Trimming took off 1 base at V and 1 base at J, with 7 bases between the two ends. CDR3 in amino acids: CASSLVLQNTGELFF. CDR3 sequence (DNA): TGTGCCAGCAGCTTAGTACTTCAGAACACCGGGGAGCTGTTTTTT. The entire variable domain, with the rest obtained from reference TRBV11-2 and TRBJ2-2, is as follows: EAGVAQSPRYKIIEKRQSVAFWCNPISGHATLYWYQQILGQGPKLLIQFQNNGVVDDSQLPKDRFSAERLKGVDSTLKIQPAKLEDSAVYLCASSLVLQNTGELFFGEGSRLTVL.

This chain links TRBV7-2 with TRBJ1-5; D uncertain. CDR1 and CDR2 from the germline V gene are SGHTA and FQGNSA. V was clipped by 3 bases and J by 1 base, with 13 bases between them. The CDR3 is made up of 16 amino acids. The CDR3: CASSLNPGMSNQPQHF. In DNA form, the CDR3 reads TGTGCCAGCAGCTTGAATCCGGGGATGAGCAATCAGCCCCAGCATTTT.

The V call is TRBV21-1, the J call TRBJ1-4. TRBV21-1 is a pseudogene segment. This CDR3 is 11 amino acids long. CDR3 region: CARGGNEKLFF. CDR3 DNA: TGTGCCCGCGGGGGAAATGAAAAACTGTTTTTT.

The rearrangement links TRBV29-1 to TRBJ2-3; no reliable D call. V lost 2 bases and J lost 7, with 7 bases in between. Germline CDR1 SQVTM, CDR2 ANQGSEA. The CDR3 length is 11 residues. CDR3 loop: CSVESGNTQYF. The CDR3 nucleotides are TGCAGCGTTGAATCCGGTAATACGCAGTATTTT.

The chain has TRBV11-2 and TRBJ2-3, with 7 bases that match TRBD2. The CDR3 is made up of 15 amino acids. Trimming cost V 4 bases and J 3 bases; bases outside gene matches: 7. The germline gives CDR1 SGHAT, CDR2 FQNNGV. In DNA, the CDR3 is TGTGCCAGCAGCTCCTGGACTAGAGAAACAGATACGCAGTATTTT. It codes for CASSSWTRETDTQYF.

This sequence joins TRBV18 and TRBJ2-7; possible D gene TRBD1, 6 bases. The germline V gene has CDR1 KGHSH and CDR2 LQKENI. CDR3 length: 16 residues. Trimming cost V 4 bases and J 0 bases, with 16 bases left between them. The CDR3 DNA is TGTGCCAGCTCACAGGGTGGACAGTTCAGCTCCTACGAGCAGTACTTC. Protein: CASSQGGQFSSYEQYF.

This chain uses TRBV29-1 with TRBJ2-6; 7 bases fit TRBD2. Germline values: CDR1 SQVTM, CDR2 ANQGSEA. Trimming removed 6 bases from V and 4 bases from J; junction bases left unmatched: 12. There are 16 residues in the CDR3. The DNA of the CDR3 is TGCAGCGTCATAGGGGTCCCCGGGAGGGGGGCCAACGTCCTGACTTTC. Its translation: CSVIGVPGRGANVLTF.

The rearrangement joins TRBV5-8 to TRBJ2-6, with unresolved D. The CDR3 loop spans 15 amino acids. CDR1 SGHTS and CDR2 YDEGEE come from the germline V gene. Trimming stripped 6 bases from V and 0 bases from J, with 10 bases between. This CDR3 reads CASTNGDSGANVLTF. CDR3 coding DNA: TGTGCCAGCACCAACGGTGACTCTGGGGCCAACGTCCTGACTTTC.

The chain carries TRBV6-5 and TRBJ1-4, with TRBD1 matching over 11 bases. Losses at the gene ends were 4 bases for V and 7 bases for J; bases not matched to a gene: 2. The germline CDR1 and CDR2 sequences are MNHEY and SVGAGI. This CDR3 is built from 14 residues. This CDR3 reads CASSWTGGGEKLFF. The CDR3 region has the DNA TGTGCCAGCAGTTGGACAGGGGGCGGTGAAAAACTGTTTTTT.

The chain is built from TRBV7-9 and TRBJ1-1; the D gene is possibly TRBD1 (5 bases). V lost 5 bases and J lost 11, with 15 bases in between. From germline, CDR1 is SEHNR and CDR2 FQNEAQ (reference sequence). The CDR3 consists of 12 residues. CDR3 sequence reads: CASSDRGRMAFF. CDR3 in DNA: TGTGCCAGCAGCGATAGGGGTAGAATGGCTTTCTTT.

The V and J genes are TRBV3-1 (or the pseudogene TRBV3-2) and TRBJ1-3, with a tentative D call TRBD1 (6 bases). V gave up 3 bases and J gave up 0 bases, with 12 bases separating them. From germline, CDR1 is LGHDT and CDR2 YNNKEL (reference sequence). This CDR3 spans 16 amino acids. The CDR3 DNA follows: TGTGCCAGCAGCCAGCGACGGACAGCCTCTGGAAACACCATATATTTT. Protein sequence: CASSQRRTASGNTIYF.

The V call is TRBV29-1, the J call TRBJ2-5; D possibly corresponds to TRBD2 (5 bases). Trimming shortened V by 5 bases and J by 5 bases, and 18 bases separated the two germline ends. The germline V gene encodes CDR1 SQVTM and CDR2 ANQGSEA. The CDR3 consists of 14 residues. CDR3 protein: CSVFFSDLAETQYF. The CDR3, as DNA: TGCAGCGTTTTCTTTAGCGATCTCGCCGAGACCCAGTACTTC. Supplemented by reference TRBV29-1 and TRBJ2-5, the full variable domain reads SAVISQKPSRDICQRGTSLTIQCQVDSQVTMMFWYRQQPGQSLTLIATANQGSEATYESGFVIDKFPISRPNLTFSTLTVSNMSPEDSSIYLCSVFFSDLAETQYFGPGTRLLVL.

J is TRBJ2-2 and V is TRBV7-2, with 8 nucleotides matching TRBD2. The CDR3 runs 14 residues. Trimming cost V 6 bases and J 1 base; bases outside gene matches: 1. CDR1 SGHTA and CDR2 FQGNSA come from the germline V gene. CDR3 nucleotides: TGTGCCAGCAGACTAGCGGAGAACACCGGGGAGCTGTTTTTT. Encoded protein: CASRLAENTGELFF.

This chain joins TRBV4-2 and TRBJ1-4; D gene unclear. Germline CDR1 reads LGHNA; CDR2 reads YNFKEQ. The CDR3 runs 15 residues. Trimming removed 4 bases at V and 0 bases at J, with 9 bases between. This CDR3 is CASSRLTATNEKLFF. The CDR3 nucleotides are TGTGCCAGCAGCCGCCTCACGGCAACTAATGAAAAACTGTTTTTT.

This rearrangement joins TRBV28 to TRBJ1-1; a possible D gene is TRBD1 (6 bases). V dropped 2 bases and J dropped 0 bases, with 7 bases sitting between them. This CDR3 has 14 amino acids. The germline V gene has CDR1 MDHEN and CDR2 SYDVKM. CDR3 amino acids: CASSLGQLNTEAFF. CDR3 DNA sequence: TGTGCCAGCAGTTTAGGACAGTTGAACACTGAAGCTTTCTTT.

V and J are TRBV6-2 or TRBV6-3 and TRBJ1-6, with TRBD1 matching 8 bases. From germline, CDR1 is MNHEY and CDR2 SVGEGT. V trimming: 6 bases; J trimming: 7 bases; junction bases outside the gene matches: 5. The CDR3 totals 14 residues. In DNA form, the CDR3 reads TGTGCCAGCAGCGACAGGGGACGGAATTCACCCCTCCACTTT. This codes for CASSDRGRNSPLHF.

V usage is TRBV6-2 or TRBV6-3 and J usage is TRBJ1-1, with 9 bases that match TRBD1. The CDR3 totals 13 residues. Germline-derived CDR1 and CDR2 are MNHEY and SVGEGT. The junction had 5 bases not matched to a gene; V was cut back by 5 bases and J by 7 bases. The CDR3, as DNA: TGTGCCAGCAGTCGTGACAGGGGGTATGAAGCTTTCTTT. Translation: CASSRDRGYEAFF.

In the case of this clone: The sample carries other DNA sequences with the same CDR3. The chain is built from TRBV3-1 (or the pseudogene TRBV3-2) and TRBJ1-2; D gene unclear. The CDR3 is made up of 13 amino acids. CDR1 is LGHDT, CDR2 YNNKEL, per germline (reference sequence). With 1 base removed from V and 2 bases from J, the gap between germline ends came to 5 bases. The CDR3 loop is CASSQGRNYGYTF. CDR3 DNA: TGTGCCAGCAGCCAAGGCCGGAACTATGGCTACACCTTC.

The chain carries TRBV28 and TRBJ1-1; a weak D match, TRBD1 (5 bases). The V gene lost 4 bases and the J gene lost 5 bases, with 14 bases spanning the gap. From germline, CDR1 is MDHEN and CDR2 SYDVKM. This CDR3 contains 14 residues. Here the CDR3 reads CASSSAAGLTEAFF. DNA of the CDR3: TGTGCCAGCAGTTCGGCCGCGGGACTGACTGAAGCTTTCTTT.

The chain is built from TRBV6-6 and TRBJ2-2, with 11 bases identical to TRBD2. This CDR3 has 17 amino acids. The germline gives CDR1 MNHNY, CDR2 SVGAGI (reference sequence). Unmatched junction bases numbered 12, after V lost 8 bases and J lost 4 bases. For the CDR3, the DNA is TGTGCCAGCGGTCCGACTAGCGGGGTTTCTGGCACCGGGGAGCTGTTTTTT. It codes for CASGPTSGVSGTGELFF.

The chain employs TRBV4-2 and TRBJ2-1, with D hard to call. Deletions cut 0 bases from V and 0 bases from J, with 6 bases between. The germline V gene has CDR1 LGHNA and CDR2 YNFKEQ. The CDR3 totals 15 residues. The CDR3 reads CASSQDLSSYNEQFF. In nucleotides, the CDR3 is TGTGCCAGCAGCCAAGATCTGAGCTCCTACAATGAGCAGTTCTTC.

The J gene is TRBJ1-2, the V gene TRBV7-2; 11 bases line up with TRBD1. Germline-derived CDR1 and CDR2 are SGHTA and FQGNSA. There are 14 residues in the CDR3. V lost 5 bases to trimming and J lost 6 bases; unmatched junction nucleotides: 5. In nucleotides, the CDR3 is TGTGCCAGCAGCACGGACAGGGGGCAGAATGGCTACACCTTC. Translation gives CASSTDRGQNGYTF.